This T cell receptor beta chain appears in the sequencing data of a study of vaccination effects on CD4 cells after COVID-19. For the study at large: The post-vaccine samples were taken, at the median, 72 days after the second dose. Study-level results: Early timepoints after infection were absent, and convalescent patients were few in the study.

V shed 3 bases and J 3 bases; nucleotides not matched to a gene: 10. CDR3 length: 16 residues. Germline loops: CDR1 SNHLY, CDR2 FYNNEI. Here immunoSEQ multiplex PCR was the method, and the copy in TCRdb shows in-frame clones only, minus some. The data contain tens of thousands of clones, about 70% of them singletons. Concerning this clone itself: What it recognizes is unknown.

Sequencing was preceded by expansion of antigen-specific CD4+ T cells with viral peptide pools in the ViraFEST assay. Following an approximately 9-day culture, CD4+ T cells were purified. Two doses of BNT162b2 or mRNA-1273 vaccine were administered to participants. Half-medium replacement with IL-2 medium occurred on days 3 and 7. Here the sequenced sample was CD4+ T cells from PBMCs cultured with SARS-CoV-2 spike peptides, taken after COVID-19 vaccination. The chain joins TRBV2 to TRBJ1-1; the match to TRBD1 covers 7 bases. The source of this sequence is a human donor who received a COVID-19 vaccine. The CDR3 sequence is CASSDVQGISDTEAFF. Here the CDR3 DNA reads TGTGCCAGCAGTGATGTACAGGGGATATCGGACACTGAAGCTTTCTTT.